A single sample is the source of the 14 T cell receptor beta chains below, sequenced in a study of glioma-infiltrating T cells after dendritic cell vaccination (dated by TCRdb to 2016 to 2018). The sample's time point label, in plain terms: after dendritic cell vaccination, including at tumor progression/relapse. Receptor amplification or capture employed the immunoSEQ multiplex PCR assay. As stored in TCRdb, this immuneACCESS dataset retains in-frame rearrangements with V and J assigned. A fraction of the clones does not appear; measured against another copy, unresolved V genes explain less than half of the discrepancy, and the remainder lacks a known reason. In this sample the table shows about 82,000 clones, around 83% of which occur a single time. In total, the top ten clones hold 6.8% of the sample. The material was blood, obtained after dendritic cell vaccination. These receptors were collected from a human donor with glioblastoma.

V gene TRBV4-1 combines with J gene TRBJ1-4, with D perhaps matching TRBD1 (6 bases). The germline V and J ends were trimmed by 2 bases and 0 bases, with 22 bases remaining between them. CDR3 length equals 20 residues. Per the germline V gene, CDR1 is MGHRA and CDR2 is YSYEKL. The CDR3 nucleotides read TGCGCCAGCAGCCAACGCATTTTCCGGGACATTCTCTCAACTAATGAAAAACTGTTTTTT. This encodes CASSQRIFRDILSTNEKLFF.

About this clone itself: Other DNA sequences in the sample encode the same CDR3. The chain combines TRBV18 with TRBJ1-5; 7 bases agree with TRBD1. V was pared by 3 bases and J by 7 bases, with 9 bases of the junction left unmatched. Looked up from germline, CDR1 is KGHSH and CDR2 is LQKENI. This CDR3 region has 15 residues. The CDR3 DNA sequence: TGTGCCAGCTCACCGGGGGCAGGGGGAGGCCAGCCCCAGCATTTT. Translation gives CASSPGAGGGQPQHF.

V and J are TRBV5-1 and TRBJ1-2, with D maybe TRBD1 (6 bases). Looked up from germline, CDR1 is SGHRS and CDR2 is YFSETQ. V lost 7 bases and J 2 bases, leaving 15 bases between the germline ends. The CDR3 contains 14 residues. CDR3 bases: TGCGCCAGCGGACCTACAGGGATAAACTATGGCTACACCTTC. Amino acids: CASGPTGINYGYTF.

This chain links TRBV5-1 with TRBJ2-2, with 14 nucleotides matching TRBD2. This CDR3 contains 17 residues. Germline trimming cut 5 bases from V and 4 bases from J; bases unmatched to any gene: 7. Germline values: CDR1 SGHRS, CDR2 YFSETQ. CDR3 coding DNA: TGCGCCAGCAGTTCAGGACTAGCGGGGGGTGTCACCGGGGAGCTGTTTTTT. It is translated as CASSSGLAGGVTGELFF.

The J gene is TRBJ2-1, the V gene TRBV2; 9 nucleotides align to TRBD1. The CDR3 loop spans 16 amino acids. CDR1 is SNHLY and CDR2 is FYNNEI in the germline V gene. V lost 2 bases, J lost 7 bases, and 9 bases stayed unmatched. CDR3 protein: CASSEPRDREVNEQFF. DNA of the CDR3: TGTGCCAGCAGTGAACCCCGGGACAGGGAGGTAAATGAGCAGTTCTTC.

The chain joins TRBV6-1 to TRBJ1-1, with D possibly being TRBD1 (5 bases). The CDR3 runs to 11 residues. Per the germline V gene, CDR1 is MNHNS and CDR2 is SASEGT. V was shortened by 7 bases and J by 3 bases, with 6 bases between the two germline ends. This CDR3 reads CASKGDTEAFF. CDR3 sequence (DNA): TGTGCCAGCAAAGGGGACACTGAAGCTTTCTTT.

For this clone: The same CDR3 also results from other DNA sequences found in this sample. This chain connects TRBV7-9 to TRBJ1-1; 7 bases are shared with TRBD1. CDR3 length: 14 residues. Germline loops: CDR1 SEHNR, CDR2 FQNEAQ (reference sequence). Trimming cost V 1 base and J 3 bases; bases outside gene matches: 2. The chain's CDR3 is CASSLGQGDTEAFF. DNA for the CDR3: TGTGCCAGCAGCTTAGGGCAGGGGGACACTGAAGCTTTCTTT.

V is TRBV7-9 and J is TRBJ2-2, with 8 bases identical to TRBD1. Germline V gives CDR1 SEHNR, CDR2 FQNEAQ (reference sequence). With 2 bases clipped from V and 6 bases from J, the junction kept 14 bases outside the gene matches. This CDR3 is 18 amino acids long. The CDR3 DNA reads TGTGCCAGCAGCTTAAGGGGTGTGTCGACAGGGGATGCCGGGGAGCTGTTTTTT. Protein sequence: CASSLRGVSTGDAGELFF.

V and J are TRBV2 and TRBJ1-1; 10 bases fit TRBD1. CDR3 length equals 14 residues. V was pared by 4 bases and J by 6 bases, with 5 bases of the junction left unmatched. Per the germline V gene, CDR1 is SNHLY and CDR2 is FYNNEI. The CDR3 here is CASSGGQGSSEAFF. The CDR3 nucleotides are TGTGCCAGCAGTGGGGGACAGGGGAGTTCTGAAGCTTTCTTT.

In the case of this clone: Other DNA sequences of this sample code for an identical CDR3. This chain links TRBV5-4 with TRBJ2-5, with D perhaps TRBD1 (5 bases). The CDR3 covers 14 residues. Germline CDR1 reads SGHNT; CDR2 reads YYREEE (reference sequence). V lost 0 bases and J 1 base, leaving 7 bases between the germline ends. CDR3 region: CASSLGRGQETQYF. DNA of the CDR3: TGTGCCAGCAGCTTGGGAAGGGGCCAAGAGACCCAGTACTTC.

This chain joins TRBV5-5 and TRBJ1-1, with D maybe TRBD1 (6 bases). The V gene lost 6 bases and the J gene lost 2 bases, with 20 bases spanning the gap. Germline V gene data show CDR1 as SGHKS and CDR2 as YYEKEE (reference sequence). CDR3 length equals 16 residues. The CDR3 spells CASNPHPDRLNTEAFF. The DNA of the CDR3 is TGTGCCAGCAACCCCCATCCGGACAGACTAAACACTGAAGCTTTCTTT.

The rearrangement links TRBV4-1 to TRBJ2-5; 9 bases are a match to TRBD1. V was clipped by 2 bases and J by 5 bases; unmatched bases: 3. Germline CDR1 MGHRA, CDR2 YSYEKL. This CDR3 has 14 amino acids. The CDR3, as DNA: TGCGCCAGCAGCCAACGGGACAGGGCCGAGACCCAGTACTTC. This codes for CASSQRDRAETQYF.

This rearrangement joins TRBV29-1 to TRBJ1-5, with TRBD1 as a possible D gene (5 bases). The length of the CDR3 is 13 residues. Germline CDR1 SQVTM, CDR2 ANQGSEA. V lost 5 bases and J lost 7, with 15 bases in between. The CDR3 region is CSVTTGERQPQHF. CDR3 DNA sequence: TGCAGCGTTACGACGGGGGAGAGGCAGCCCCAGCATTTT.

The chain carries TRBV7-2 and TRBJ2-7; D is unclear. Germline CDR1 reads SGHTA; CDR2 reads FQGNSA. The CDR3 spans 13 residues. V was pared by 2 bases and J by 1 base, with 6 bases between. The CDR3 DNA reads as TGTGCCAGCAGCTTATCCAGTTCCTACGAGCAGTACTTC. This encodes CASSLSSSYEQYF.